This entry is about one T cell receptor beta chain. This clone was seen only once. What this receptor recognizes is not known. Nothing much larger sits one base from this clone, and base qualities are not available. The CDR3 numbers 19 residues from cysteine through phenylalanine. CDR3 DNA is the only sequence kept; it has 57 bases, read in frame from the first base. CDR1 and CDR2, per the germline V gene (reference sequence), are GTSNPN and SVGIG. V was cut back by 4 bases and J by 0 bases, leaving a gap of 22 bases between them. The method was the immunoSEQ multiplex PCR assay. For the multiplex PCR, a mixture combining 60 forward primers for TCR Vbeta segments and 13 reverse primers for TCR Jbeta segments was used. Amplification of the CDR3 region of rearranged TCR beta genes was performed with a multiplex PCR assay on genomic DNA. The Illumina HiSeq System was used to sequence the amplified TCR beta libraries as 87-base-pair reads. As for the original processing: A later analysis tallied around 80 million unique TCR beta chains across the 550 to 850 repertoires, and some 10 million of those chains were shared by two or more donors. Raw reads were error-corrected and collapsed into unique sequences by a nearest-neighbor algorithm in which closely related sequences were merged to remove PCR and sequencing errors. To assign V, D and J gene segments, CDR3 sequences were aligned to IMGT reference sequences. For a sequence to be retained, a match of at least six nucleotides to both a V gene segment and a J gene segment was required. A rearrangement counted as productive if the CDR3 had no stop codons and remained in frame with V and J, and every other rearrangement counted as non-productive. CDR3 was defined by IMGT convention, running from the second conserved V-encoded cysteine to the conserved J-encoded phenylalanine. The earlier analysis of roughly 590 of the donors excluded any sequence lacking an unambiguous match to a single V gene segment. An earlier analysis of several hundred of the donors classified V segments as functional when productive rearrangements were above 56.7% and as segregating when the standard deviation between donors was above 5%. A statistical classification framework was built to diagnose cytomegalovirus status from the catalog of TCR beta chain sequences. In a later analysis, TCR nucleotide sequences were compared against IMGT/GENE-DB human TR gene sequences so that V and J genes could be assigned. A later analysis assigned CDR3 sequences and most-parsimonious VDJ recombination scenarios with the TCRdist pipeline. A later analysis defined each TCR beta chain by its CDR3 amino acid sequence plus V-gene family, and excluded reads lacking a unique V-gene family. In a later analysis, 450 to 600 highly shared, low-generation-probability nucleotide sequences were removed to address suspected cross-contamination and a sequencing artifact. A later analysis calculated a clonal expansion index for each public chain from normalized within-repertoire ranks of inferred template counts. In a later analysis, generation probabilities were computed using a VDJ recombination model fitted to out-of-frame rearrangements, and the results were checked against IGoR. Hypergeometric tests were used in a later analysis to score TCR-TCR, TCR-HLA and TCR-CMV co-occurrence, with a repertoire-size bias correction applied to the TCR pairs. False discovery rates were estimated in a later analysis by permuting HLA or CMV assignments 20 times. In a later analysis, co-occurring TCRs were grouped with DBSCAN, and TCRdist sequence similarity was added when clustering was performed within HLA-allele-positive subsets. Co-occurrence clustering excluded repertoires with fewer than 30,000 or more than 120,000 public chains, plus five with anomalous nucleotide sharing. TCRdb re-hosts the immuneACCESS table, in-frame sequences only. Its copies lack some clones; in the studies checked, an unresolved V gene accounts for under half of them, and the cause for the rest is not known. Clonal size and the V and J genes are those of that table, whereas D and trimming came from the DNA. The sample records about 59,000 clones, approximately 80% of which are singletons. The top ten constitute roughly 1.8% of the sample.

This entry belongs to a study of cytomegalovirus exposure and HLA in healthy donors listed by TCRdb under 2017. Notes on the research overall: According to an earlier analysis of 587 of the donors, 200 million or so T cells yielded over 100 million unique TCR beta sequences and roughly 280 Gb of sequence data. A separate validation cohort of approximately 120 different subjects was used in addition to the approximately 700-subject first cohort. An earlier analysis of several hundred of the donors applied high-throughput TCR beta sequencing to assess whether each TCR beta V gene segment acted as functional or pseudogenic. The T cell repertoires of some 670 subjects were profiled by immunosequencing and related to cytomegalovirus serostatus. Among the roughly 400 genotyped donors, around 79% belonged to the genetic ancestry cluster associated with self-reported Caucasian donors. A later genetic analysis took genome-wide SNP genotypes for about 55% of the roughly 670 donors and used that subset as a discovery cohort. Roughly 320 gigabases of sequencing data and tens of millions of unique TCR sequences made up an early release that covered over 550 HLA-typed donors. The study aimed to test whether cataloging public T cell receptors could reveal signatures of past pathogen exposure. The number of typed donors differed by locus: roughly 620-630 for A, B, C, DRB1 and DQB1; about 520 for DQA1; over 600 for DPA1; and roughly 490 for DPB1. Donor age, sex, ethnicity and CMV serostatus were compiled alongside the repertoire data. Every repertoire in the discovery cohort had been generated on one and the same sequencing platform. Four or five DR-DQ haplotypes were handled as single units for association and clustering, since linkage in the cohort was strong. Class I and class II HLA loci were covered by the typing at four-digit resolution. To predict cytomegalovirus infection status, the study combined high-throughput TCR immunosequencing, statistical association of individual TCRs with disease status, and machine learning. The later analysis used no new phenotypic data to find candidate immune exposures, relying instead on TCR beta sequences and their occurrence across donors. Across around 400 genotyped donors of the cohort, an average of approximately 220,000 unique TCR beta nucleotide sequences per donor were sequenced, and roughly a sixth of those sequences were non-productive. A later analysis re-examined previously published TCR beta repertoires from just over 650 donors and added high-resolution HLA genotyping to investigate patterns of TCR occurrence.

The cohort was made up of under 800 healthy bone marrow donors. At the time of sampling, all cohort members were nominally healthy, though unrecorded immune exposures were likely present. The donor tested CMV seronegative, placing the donor among the 350 to 400 seronegative members of the cohort. A peripheral blood sample was provided by each donor, and peripheral blood mononuclear cells were used for TCR beta sequencing. The Qiagen DNeasy Blood Extraction Kit was used to extract genomic DNA from the blood cell samples. The paper as a whole reports these results and caveats: Because some donors lacked HLA typing at each locus, the association tests relied only on the typed subset. A later genetic analysis associated a missense DCLRE1C variant with V-gene and J-gene trimming of TCR beta chains, and an independent cohort replicated the association. A cluster of highly shared sequence variants was judged likely to be a technical artifact of the sequencing pipeline. A further reported finding was that TCR beta sequences accurately predicted the HLA-A and HLA-B alleles for most subjects in the first cohort. A few of the identified cytomegalovirus-associated TCR beta chains were confirmed in vitro to be specific for cytomegalovirus antigens. The study listed 164 TCR beta chains as associated with cytomegalovirus. A later analysis reported that several top co-occurrence clusters appeared linked to parvovirus B19, influenza, CMV and Epstein-Barr virus. Across donors, most TCR sequences were observed very rarely, whereas some public TCRs were present in many individuals. Compared with equally common non-associated chains, HLA-associated TCR beta chains in a later analysis were more clonally expanded and had lower generation probabilities. The authors suggested that the approach could potentially be generalized to other disease states and immunological phenotypes. Correlated functional status among segregating V segments might be attributable to linkage disequilibrium, but an unknown experimental factor could not be ruled out. Strong co-occurrence of HLA alleles, especially DR and DQ, made assigning TCR associations to individual alleles difficult. In a later analysis, about 16,000 TCR beta sequences were associated with specific HLA alleles at a false discovery rate of 0.05. In a later analysis, TCR association rates were found to vary across HLA loci, with the most associated TCRs seen for DRB1 alleles and the fewest for HLA-C alleles. Only TCR beta chains were sequenced in this cohort, and the absence of alpha or paired-chain data limited detectable features. The only immune exposure information available for the cohort was CMV serostatus. Presence/absence analyses assumed roughly uniform sequencing depth across donors, an assumption that may not hold. A later genetic analysis reported fewer N-insertions in productive TCRs among donors in an Asian-associated ancestry cluster than the approximately 700-donor mean. Approximately 16 rarely observed V segments, including chromosome 9 orphons, were excluded from the earlier analysis of about 610 of the donors because counts were too low. The classifier was reported to diagnose cytomegalovirus status with high specificity and sensitivity in both the original cohort and the validation cohort. According to a later analysis, most CMV-associated TCR beta chains appeared to be HLA-restricted, and the HLA associations seemed to be driven largely by CMV exposure. Some IMGT-functional V segments, including TRBV6-2 and TRBV6-3, could not be told apart with the 87-base-pair reads, so those segments were excluded. Broadly in line with IMGT annotations, most TCR beta V segments showed up in productive rearrangements about 87% or about 30% of the time in an earlier analysis of some 590 of the donors.

Sequencing was done on a sample of PBMCs. The chain employs TRBV30 and TRBJ2-6, and perhaps TRBD2 as D gene, on 5 matching bases. The clonotype was recovered from a man aged 40-49 years in good health and CMV-seronegative. The DNA reads TGTGCCTGGACCCAACCCTGGCGGGTCCCGATCTCTGGGGCCAACGTCCTGACTTTC. The translation is CAWTQPWRVPISGANVLTF.